The present entry profiles one TCR beta chain with its context. These data originate in a study of identical twins. Using its own MiXCR run on the 5' RACE reads, TCRdb lists one record per CDR3 protein. This sample has a few hundred thousand distinct CDR3 sequences, with approximately 8.3% found just once. The V gene's germline CDR1 is SGHAT and CDR2 FQDESV (reference sequence). This CDR3 region has 13 residues. Trimming cost V 5 bases and J 8 bases, with 12 bases left between them. The data were also submitted as part of a second study, on yellow fever vaccine responses in identical twins.

This TCR was sampled from a woman aged 18-29 years in good health. The chain uses TRBV11-1 and TRBJ1-4; weak D call: TRBD1 (5 bases). The sample taken for sequencing was CD8+ T cells sorted from blood. CDR3 nucleotide sequence: TGTGCCAGCAGCCCCCGGGACTACGAAAAACTGTTTTTT. Translating it yields CASSPRDYEKLFF.